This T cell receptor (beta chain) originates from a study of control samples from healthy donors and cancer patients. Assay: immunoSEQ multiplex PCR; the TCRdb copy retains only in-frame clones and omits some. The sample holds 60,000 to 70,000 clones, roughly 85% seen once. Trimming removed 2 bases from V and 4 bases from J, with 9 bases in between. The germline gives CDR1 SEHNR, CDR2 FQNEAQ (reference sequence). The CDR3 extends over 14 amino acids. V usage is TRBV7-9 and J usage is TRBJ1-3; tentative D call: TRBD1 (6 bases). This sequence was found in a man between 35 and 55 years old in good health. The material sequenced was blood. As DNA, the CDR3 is TGTGCCAGCAGCTTAACAGGGCACGGAAACACCATATATTTT. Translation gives CASSLTGHGNTIYF.